This entry concerns a single TCR beta chain. This record belongs to a study of blood T cell repertoires in COVID-19. Overall study: Samples representing acute and convalescent COVID-19 were sourced from the United States, Italy and Spain. PBMCs, B-cell-depleted T cells, or T cells were the source of the cDNA or gDNA that made up the material.

Study processing details: Estimation of nucleated cell counts relied on the amplification of reference gene primers. Sequencing was performed with immunoSEQ multiplex PCR; in TCRdb, only in-frame clones are kept and a portion is missing. Clone size and the V and J calls come from that table; the DNA yielded D and trimming. The sample holds about 330,000 clones, over 75% seen once. Specimen: peripheral blood. The receptor's source is a woman between 45 and 65 years old with active or convalescent COVID-19.

For the CDR3, the DNA is TGTGCCAGCAACACCGCGGAATATGGAAACACCATATATTTT. Translated: CASNTAEYGNTIYF. This chain joins TRBV6-1 and TRBJ1-3; D is unresolved. CDR1 is MNHNS, CDR2 SASEGT, per germline. The CDR3 spans 14 residues. Trimming removed 7 bases from V and 3 bases from J, with 13 bases in between.